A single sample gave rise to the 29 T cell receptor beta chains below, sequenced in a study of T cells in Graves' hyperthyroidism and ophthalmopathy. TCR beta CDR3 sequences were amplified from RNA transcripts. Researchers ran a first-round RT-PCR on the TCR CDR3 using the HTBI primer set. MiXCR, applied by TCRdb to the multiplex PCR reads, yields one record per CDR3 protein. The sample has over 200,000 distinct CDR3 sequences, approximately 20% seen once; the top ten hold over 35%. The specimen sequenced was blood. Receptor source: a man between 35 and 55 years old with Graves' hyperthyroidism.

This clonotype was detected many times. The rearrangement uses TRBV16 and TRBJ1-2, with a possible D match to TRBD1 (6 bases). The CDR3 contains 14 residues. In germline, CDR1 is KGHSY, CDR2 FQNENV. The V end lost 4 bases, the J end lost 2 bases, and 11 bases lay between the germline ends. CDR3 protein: CASSPRGSNYGYTF. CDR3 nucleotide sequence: TGTGCCAGCAGCCCGAGGGGGTCGAACTATGGCTACACCTTC.

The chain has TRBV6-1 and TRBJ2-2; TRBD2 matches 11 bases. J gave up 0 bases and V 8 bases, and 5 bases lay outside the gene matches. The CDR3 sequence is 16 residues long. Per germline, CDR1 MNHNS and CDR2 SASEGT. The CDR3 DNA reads TGTGCCAGCGGCGGTAGCGGGGGGGCGAACACCGGGGAGCTGTTTTTT. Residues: CASGGSGGANTGELFF.

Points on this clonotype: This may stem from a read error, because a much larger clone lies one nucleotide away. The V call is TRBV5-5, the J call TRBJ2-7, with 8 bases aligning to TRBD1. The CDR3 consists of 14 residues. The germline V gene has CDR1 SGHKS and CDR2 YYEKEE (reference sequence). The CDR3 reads CAGSSQGVAYEQYF. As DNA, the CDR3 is TGTGCCGGCAGCTCACAGGGGGTGGCCTACGAGCAGTACTTC.

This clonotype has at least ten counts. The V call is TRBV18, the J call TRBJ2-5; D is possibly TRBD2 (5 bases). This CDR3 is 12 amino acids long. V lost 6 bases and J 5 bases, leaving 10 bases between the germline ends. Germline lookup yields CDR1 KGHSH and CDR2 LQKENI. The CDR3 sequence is CASSRDLETQYF. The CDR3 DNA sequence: TGTGCCAGCTCCCGGGATTTGGAGACCCAGTACTTC.

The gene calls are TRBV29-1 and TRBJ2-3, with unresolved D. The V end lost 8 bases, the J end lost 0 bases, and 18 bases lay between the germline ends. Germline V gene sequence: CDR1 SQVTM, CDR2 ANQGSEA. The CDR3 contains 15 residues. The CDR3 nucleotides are TGCAGCACCTCACCCCATTCCGGGAGCACAGATACGCAGTATTTT. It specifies CSTSPHSGSTDTQYF.

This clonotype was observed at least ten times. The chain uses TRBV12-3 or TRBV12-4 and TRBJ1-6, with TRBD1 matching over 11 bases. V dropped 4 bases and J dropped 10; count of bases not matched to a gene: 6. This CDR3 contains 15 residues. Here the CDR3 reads CASSSWDRGESPLHF. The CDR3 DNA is TGTGCCAGCAGTTCATGGGACAGGGGGGAATCACCCCTCCACTTT.

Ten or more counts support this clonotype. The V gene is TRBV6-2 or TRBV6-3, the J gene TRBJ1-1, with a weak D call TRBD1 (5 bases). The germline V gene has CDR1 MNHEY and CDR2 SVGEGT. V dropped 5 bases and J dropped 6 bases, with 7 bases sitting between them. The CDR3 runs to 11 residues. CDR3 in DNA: TGTGCCAGCAGTCAGGGATCTGAAGCTTTCTTT. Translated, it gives CASSQGSEAFF.

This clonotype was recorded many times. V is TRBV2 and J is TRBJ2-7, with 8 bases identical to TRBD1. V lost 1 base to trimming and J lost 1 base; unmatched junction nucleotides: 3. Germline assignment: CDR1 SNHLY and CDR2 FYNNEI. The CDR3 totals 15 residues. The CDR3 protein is CASSEVRTGSYEQYF. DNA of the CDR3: TGTGCCAGCAGTGAAGTGCGGACAGGGTCCTACGAGCAGTACTTC.

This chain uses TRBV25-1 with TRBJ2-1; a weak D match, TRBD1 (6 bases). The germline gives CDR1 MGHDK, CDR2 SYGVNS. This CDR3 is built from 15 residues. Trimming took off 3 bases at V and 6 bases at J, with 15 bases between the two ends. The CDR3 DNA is TGTGCCAGCAGTGATGAACAGGGCCTAGGCAATGAGCAGTTCTTC. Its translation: CASSDEQGLGNEQFF.

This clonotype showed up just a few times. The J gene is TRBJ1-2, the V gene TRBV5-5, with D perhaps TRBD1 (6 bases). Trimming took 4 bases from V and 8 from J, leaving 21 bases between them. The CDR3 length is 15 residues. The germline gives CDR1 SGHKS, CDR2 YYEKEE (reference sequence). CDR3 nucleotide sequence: TGTGCCAGCAGCGGGGGGGCCTGGCTCGAAAGCGGCTACACCTTC. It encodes CASSGGAWLESGYTF.

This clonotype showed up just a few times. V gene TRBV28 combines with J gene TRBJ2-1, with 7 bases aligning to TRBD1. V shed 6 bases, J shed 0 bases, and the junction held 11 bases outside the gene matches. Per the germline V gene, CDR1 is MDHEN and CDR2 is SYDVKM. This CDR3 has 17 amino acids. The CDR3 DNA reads TGTGCCAGCAGGGTGCGACAGGGTAAAACCTCCTACAATGAGCAGTTCTTC. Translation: CASRVRQGKTSYNEQFF.

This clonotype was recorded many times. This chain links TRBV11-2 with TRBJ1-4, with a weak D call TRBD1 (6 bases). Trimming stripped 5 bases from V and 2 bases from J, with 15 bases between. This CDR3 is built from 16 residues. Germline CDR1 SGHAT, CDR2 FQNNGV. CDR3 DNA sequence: TGTGCCAGCAGCCTGGGGATGGGGGCTACTAATGAAAAACTGTTTTTT. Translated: CASSLGMGATNEKLFF.

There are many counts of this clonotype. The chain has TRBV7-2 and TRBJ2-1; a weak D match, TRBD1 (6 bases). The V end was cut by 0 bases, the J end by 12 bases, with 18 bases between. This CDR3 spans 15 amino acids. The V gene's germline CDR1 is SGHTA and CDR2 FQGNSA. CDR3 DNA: TGTGCCAGCAGCTTAGCGGTGACTCTGGGGGCCGGGCAGTTCTTC. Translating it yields CASSLAVTLGAGQFF.

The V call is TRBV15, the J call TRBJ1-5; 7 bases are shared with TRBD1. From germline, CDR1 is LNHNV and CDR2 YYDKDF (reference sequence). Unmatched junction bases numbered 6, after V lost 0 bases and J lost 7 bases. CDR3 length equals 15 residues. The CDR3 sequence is CATSRDRAGGQPQHF. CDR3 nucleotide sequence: TGTGCCACCAGCAGAGATCGGGCAGGGGGGCAGCCCCAGCATTTT.

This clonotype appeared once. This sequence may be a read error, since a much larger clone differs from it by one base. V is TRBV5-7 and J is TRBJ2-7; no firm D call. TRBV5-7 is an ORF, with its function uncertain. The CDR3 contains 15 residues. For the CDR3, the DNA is TGTACCAGCAGCACACCGGGTGCCGATTCCTACGAGCAGTACTTC. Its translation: CTSSTPGADSYEQYF.

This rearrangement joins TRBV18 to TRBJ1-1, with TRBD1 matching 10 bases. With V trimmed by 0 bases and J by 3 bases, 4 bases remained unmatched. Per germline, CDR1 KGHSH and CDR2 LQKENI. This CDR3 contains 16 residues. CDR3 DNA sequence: TGTGCCAGCTCACCACCCGGGGGACAGGGGTACACTGAAGCTTTCTTT. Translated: CASSPPGGQGYTEAFF.

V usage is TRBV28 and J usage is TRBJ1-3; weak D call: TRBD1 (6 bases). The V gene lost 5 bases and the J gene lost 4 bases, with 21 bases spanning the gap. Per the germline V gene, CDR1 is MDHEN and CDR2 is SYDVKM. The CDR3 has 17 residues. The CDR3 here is CASSLPGQQKTGNTIYF. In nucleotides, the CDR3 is TGTGCCAGCAGTCTCCCCGGACAGCAGAAAACGGGAAACACCATATATTTT.

The CDR3 protein is CASSLVGGAYNEQFF. DNA of the CDR3: TGTGCCAGCAGCTTAGTGGGGGGGGCCTACAATGAGCAGTTCTTC. The chain links TRBV7-2 to TRBJ2-1; 7 bases align to TRBD2. This CDR3 spans 15 amino acids. With V trimmed by 1 base and J by 2 bases, 2 bases remained unmatched. The germline V gene encodes CDR1 SGHTA and CDR2 FQGNSA.

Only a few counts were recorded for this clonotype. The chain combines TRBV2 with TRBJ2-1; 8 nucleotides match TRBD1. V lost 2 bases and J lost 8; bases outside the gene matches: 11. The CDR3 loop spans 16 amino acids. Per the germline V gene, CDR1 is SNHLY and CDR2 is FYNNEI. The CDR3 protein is CASSENRDRLAYEQFF. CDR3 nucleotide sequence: TGTGCCAGCAGTGAAAATCGGGACAGGTTAGCCTATGAGCAGTTCTTC.

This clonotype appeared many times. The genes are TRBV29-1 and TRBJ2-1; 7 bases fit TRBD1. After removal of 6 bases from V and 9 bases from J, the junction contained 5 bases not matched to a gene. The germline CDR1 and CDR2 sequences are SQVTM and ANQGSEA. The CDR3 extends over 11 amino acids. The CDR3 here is CSVPEGAEQFF. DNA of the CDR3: TGCAGCGTACCCGAGGGGGCTGAGCAGTTCTTC.

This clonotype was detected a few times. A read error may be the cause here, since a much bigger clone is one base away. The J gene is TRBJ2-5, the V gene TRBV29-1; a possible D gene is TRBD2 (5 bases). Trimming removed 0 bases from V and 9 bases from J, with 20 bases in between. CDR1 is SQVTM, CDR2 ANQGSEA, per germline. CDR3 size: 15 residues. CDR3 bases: TGCAGCGTTGAAGATAGCGAGGGCCATATGTGGGCCCAGTACTTC. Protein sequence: CSVEDSEGHMWAQYF.

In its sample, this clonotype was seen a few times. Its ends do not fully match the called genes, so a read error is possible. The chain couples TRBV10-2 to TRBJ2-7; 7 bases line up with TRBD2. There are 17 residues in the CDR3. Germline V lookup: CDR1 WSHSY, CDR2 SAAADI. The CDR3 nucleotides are TGCGTCAGCAGTGAGTCGCCCCAGGGAGGGAGCTCCTACGAGCAGTACTTC. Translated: CVSSESPQGGSSYEQYF.

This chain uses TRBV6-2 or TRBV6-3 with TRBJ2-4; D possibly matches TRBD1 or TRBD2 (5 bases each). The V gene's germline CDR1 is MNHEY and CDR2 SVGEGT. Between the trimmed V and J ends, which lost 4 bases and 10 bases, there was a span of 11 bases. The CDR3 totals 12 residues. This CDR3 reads CASSWDGEIQYF. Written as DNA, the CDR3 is TGTGCCAGCAGTTGGGACGGGGAGATTCAGTACTTC.

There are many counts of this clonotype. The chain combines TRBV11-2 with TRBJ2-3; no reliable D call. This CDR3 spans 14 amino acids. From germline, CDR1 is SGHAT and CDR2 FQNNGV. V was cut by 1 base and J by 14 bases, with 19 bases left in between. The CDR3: CASSLVLNEDQRYF. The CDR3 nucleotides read TGTGCCAGCAGCTTAGTACTAAACGAAGACCAGCGGTATTTT.

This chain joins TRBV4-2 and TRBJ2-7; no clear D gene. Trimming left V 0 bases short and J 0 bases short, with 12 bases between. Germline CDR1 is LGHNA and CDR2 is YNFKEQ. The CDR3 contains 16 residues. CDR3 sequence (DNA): TGTGCCAGCAGCCAAGATGTGACCGGATTCTCCTACGAGCAGTACTTC. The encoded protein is CASSQDVTGFSYEQYF.

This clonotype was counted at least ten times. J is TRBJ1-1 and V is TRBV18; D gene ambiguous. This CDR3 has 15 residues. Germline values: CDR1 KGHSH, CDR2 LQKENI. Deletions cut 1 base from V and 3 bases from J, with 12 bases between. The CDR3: CASSPRGVLDTEAFF. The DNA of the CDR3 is TGTGCCAGCTCACCACGGGGAGTTCTGGACACTGAAGCTTTCTTT.

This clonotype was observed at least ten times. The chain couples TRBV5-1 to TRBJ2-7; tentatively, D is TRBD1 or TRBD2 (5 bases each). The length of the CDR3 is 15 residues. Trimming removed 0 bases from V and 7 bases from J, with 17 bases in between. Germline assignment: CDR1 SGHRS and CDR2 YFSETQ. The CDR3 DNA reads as TGCGCCAGCAGCTTGGCCTCCGGGACCCCCCGAGAGCAGTACTTC. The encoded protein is CASSLASGTPREQYF.

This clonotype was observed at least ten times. This CDR3 reads CASSVGRVNYGYTF. The CDR3 nucleotides are TGTGCCAGCAGCGTAGGAAGAGTTAACTATGGCTACACCTTC. J is TRBJ1-2 and V is TRBV9; no clear D. The CDR3 sequence is 14 residues long. Trimming left V 0 bases short and J 1 base short, with 7 bases between. In germline, CDR1 is SGDLS, CDR2 YYNGEE.

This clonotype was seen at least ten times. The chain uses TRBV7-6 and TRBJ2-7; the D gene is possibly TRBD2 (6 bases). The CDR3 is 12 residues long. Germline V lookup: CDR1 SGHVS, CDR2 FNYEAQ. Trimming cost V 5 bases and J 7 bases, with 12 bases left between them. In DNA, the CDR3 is TGTGCCAGCAGCCCCGGACTAATAGAGCAGTACTTC. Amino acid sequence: CASSPGLIEQYF.